The clone carrying this T cell receptor beta chain was detected a few times. The antigen is unknown. This specimen comes from a study of shared clonotypes between healthy human individuals. In the naive CD8 group, cells lacked CD45RO and were positively selected for CCR7, so terminally differentiated effector memory CD45RA+ cells were left out. Using 200 ng DNA, roughly 33,000 T cell genomes, the sorted-subset replicate PCRs were run. Some clones are missing from TCRdb's copy, which holds only in-frame ones; the method was immunoSEQ multiplex PCR. The sample holds roughly 2,000,000 clones; about 95% are singletons and the top ten take 1.2%. The CDR3 has 12 residues. Germline CDR1 reads SGDLS; CDR2 reads YYNGEE. The V end was cut by 0 bases, the J end by 7 bases, with 7 bases between. Study outcomes and limitations: In a handful of donors, approximately 5% of naive CD4 clonotypes appeared in common. When compared with the clonotypes that were shared by all four sorted-subset donors, the non-shared clonotypes turned out to have lower generation probabilities.

J is TRBJ1-2 and V is TRBV9; possible D gene TRBD1, 5 bases. The TCR comes from a man between 18 and 35 years old in good health. What was sequenced was naive CD8+ T cells sorted from blood. The CDR3 coding sequence is TGTGCCAGCAGCGTAGACGGGGCTGGCTACACCTTC. As protein: CASSVDGAGYTF.